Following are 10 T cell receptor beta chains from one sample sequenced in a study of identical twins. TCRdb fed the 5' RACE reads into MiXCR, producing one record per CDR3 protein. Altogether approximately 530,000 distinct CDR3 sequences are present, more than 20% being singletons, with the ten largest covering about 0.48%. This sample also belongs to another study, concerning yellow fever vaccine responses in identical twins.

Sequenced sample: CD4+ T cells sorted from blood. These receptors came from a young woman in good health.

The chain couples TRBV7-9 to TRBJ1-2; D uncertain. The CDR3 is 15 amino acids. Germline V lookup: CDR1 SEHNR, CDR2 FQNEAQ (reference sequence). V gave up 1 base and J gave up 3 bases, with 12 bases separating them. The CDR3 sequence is CASSLVGPRDYGYTF. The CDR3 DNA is TGTGCCAGCAGCTTAGTAGGGCCCCGGGACTATGGCTACACCTTC.

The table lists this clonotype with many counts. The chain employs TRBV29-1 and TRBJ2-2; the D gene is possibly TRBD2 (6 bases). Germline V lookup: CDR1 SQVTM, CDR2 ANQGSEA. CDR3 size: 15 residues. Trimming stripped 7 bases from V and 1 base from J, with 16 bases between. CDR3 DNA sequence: TGCAGCGCCATGTCAGTTAGCGGGAACACCGGGGAGCTGTTTTTT. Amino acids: CSAMSVSGNTGELFF.

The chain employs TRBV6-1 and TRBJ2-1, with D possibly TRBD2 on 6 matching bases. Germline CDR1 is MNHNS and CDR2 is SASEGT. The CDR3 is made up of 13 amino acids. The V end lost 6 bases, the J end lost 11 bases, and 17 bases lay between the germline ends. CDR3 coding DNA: TGTGCCAGCAGCCGACTAGGAAGGGTGAAGCAGTTCTTC. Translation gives CASSRLGRVKQFF.

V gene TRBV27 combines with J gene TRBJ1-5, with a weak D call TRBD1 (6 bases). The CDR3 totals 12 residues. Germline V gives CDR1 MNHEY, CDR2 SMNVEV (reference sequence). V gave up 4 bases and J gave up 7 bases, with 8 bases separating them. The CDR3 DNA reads TGTGCCAGCAGTTCCACAGGGCAGCCCCAGCATTTT. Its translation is CASSSTGQPQHF.

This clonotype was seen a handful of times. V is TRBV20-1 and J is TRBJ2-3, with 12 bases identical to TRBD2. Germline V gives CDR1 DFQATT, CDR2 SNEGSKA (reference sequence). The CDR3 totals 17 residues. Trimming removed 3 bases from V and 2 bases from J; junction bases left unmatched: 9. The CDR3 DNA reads TGCAGTGCTAGGGCCAGCGGACTAGCGGGATTCACAGATACGCAGTATTTT. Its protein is CSARASGLAGFTDTQYF.

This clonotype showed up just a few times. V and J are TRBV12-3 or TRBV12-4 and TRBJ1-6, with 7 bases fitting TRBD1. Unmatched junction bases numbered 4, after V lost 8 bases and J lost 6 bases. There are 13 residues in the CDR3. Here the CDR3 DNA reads TGTGCCAGCGGGACAGCCCTTAATTCACCCCTCCACTTT. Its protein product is CASGTALNSPLHF.

CDR3 loop: CASSMGPIGYTF. CDR3 nucleotides: TGTGCCAGTAGTATGGGGCCTATTGGCTACACCTTC. This chain connects TRBV19 to TRBJ1-2; possibly TRBD1 for D (5 bases). The V gene's germline CDR1 is LNHDA and CDR2 SQIVND (reference sequence). Trimming removed 3 bases from V and 7 bases from J, with 9 bases in between. This CDR3 has 12 residues.

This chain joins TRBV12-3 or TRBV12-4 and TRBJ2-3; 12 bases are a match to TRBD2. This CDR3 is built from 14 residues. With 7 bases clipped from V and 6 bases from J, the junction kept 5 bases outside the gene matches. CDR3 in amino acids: CASIPSGRGDTQYF. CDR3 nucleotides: TGTGCCAGCATTCCTAGCGGGAGGGGGGATACGCAGTATTTT.

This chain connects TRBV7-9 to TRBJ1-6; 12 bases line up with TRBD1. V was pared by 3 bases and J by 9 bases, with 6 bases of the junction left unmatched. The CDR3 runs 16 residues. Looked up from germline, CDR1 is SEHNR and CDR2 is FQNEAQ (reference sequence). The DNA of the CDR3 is TGTGCCAGCAGCTTGAGACCGGGACAGGGGGCTTCACCCCTCCACTTT. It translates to CASSLRPGQGASPLHF.

DNA for the CDR3: TGCGCCAGCAGCTTGTTACAGGGCCTAGCCAAAAACATTCAGTACTTC. The encoded protein is CASSLLQGLAKNIQYF. The chain joins TRBV5-1 to TRBJ2-4, with a possible D match to TRBD1 (6 bases). The V end was cut by 1 base, the J end by 0 bases, with 11 bases between. CDR1 is SGHRS, CDR2 YFSETQ, per germline. CDR3 length equals 16 residues.